This T cell receptor beta chain was identified during a study of T cells after yellow fever vaccination. One entry per CDR3 protein results from TCRdb running MiXCR on the 5' RACE reads. The table has 40,000 to 50,000 distinct CDR3 sequences, 5.5% to 7.5% seen once. This clonotype occurred a few times. Germline V gives CDR1 LGHNT, CDR2 FRNRAP. The CDR3 runs 15 residues. The trim removed 3 bases at V and 7 bases at J, leaving 8 bases unmatched. The V gene is TRBV12-5, the J gene TRBJ2-1; 8 bases map to TRBD2. Sequencing used PBMCs, either bulk or a sorted T-cell subset (CD4+, CD8+, memory, or dextramer-sorted; not recorded which), obtained 45 days after the yellow fever booster vaccination. The origin of this receptor is a man aged 25-40 years who received the YFV17D yellow fever vaccine. Here the CDR3 reads CASGLIGGRSNEQFF. CDR3 nucleotides: TGTGCTAGTGGTTTAATTGGCGGGAGGAGTAATGAGCAGTTCTTC.